This T cell receptor beta chain was recorded in a study of beta chain features in type 1 diabetes. Looking at the study overall: Cell yields, gender and age were similar in healthy donors and patients. Analysis included around 110,000,000 sorted cells drawn from all samples. Study findings and constraints: Researchers report that Type 1 diabetes patients had moderately but significantly shorter TCRB CDR3s across all four CD4+ subsets. VDJ junctions from patients with type 1 diabetes contained fewer insertions and more deletions.

All of the isolated RNA was reverse transcribed, so expressed TCRB transcripts were sequenced. Sequencing used immunoSEQ multiplex PCR; TCRdb keeps in-frame clones, though not all of them. The data show roughly 450,000 clones, approximately 10% seen once. The junction had 6 bases not matched to a gene; V was cut back by 3 bases and J by 4 bases. The germline V gene encodes CDR1 SGHRS and CDR2 YFSETQ. This CDR3 comprises 14 residues. Worth noting for this clone: Its antigen remains unknown.

This clonotype was sampled from a woman between 18 and 29 years old in good health. Sample: naive CD4+ T cells from blood. The chain employs TRBV5-1 and TRBJ2-7, with 8 bases identical to TRBD1. The CDR3 coding sequence is TGCGCCAGCAGCTCCGGGACAGGCCATTACGAGCAGTACGTC. It encodes CASSSGTGHYEQYV.